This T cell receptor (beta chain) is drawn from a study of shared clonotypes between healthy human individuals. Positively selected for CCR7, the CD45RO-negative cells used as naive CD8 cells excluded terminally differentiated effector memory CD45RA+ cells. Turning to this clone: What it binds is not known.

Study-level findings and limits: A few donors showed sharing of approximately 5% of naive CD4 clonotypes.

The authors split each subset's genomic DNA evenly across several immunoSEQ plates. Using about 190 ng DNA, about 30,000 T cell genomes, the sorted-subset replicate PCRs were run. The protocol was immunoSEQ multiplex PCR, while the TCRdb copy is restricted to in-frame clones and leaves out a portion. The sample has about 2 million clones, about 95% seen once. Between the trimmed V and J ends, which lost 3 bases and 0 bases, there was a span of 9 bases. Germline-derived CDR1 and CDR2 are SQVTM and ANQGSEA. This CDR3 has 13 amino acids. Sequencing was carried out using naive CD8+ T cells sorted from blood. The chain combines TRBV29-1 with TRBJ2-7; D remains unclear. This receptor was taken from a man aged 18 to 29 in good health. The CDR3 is CSVETPSSYEQYF. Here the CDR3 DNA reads TGCAGCGTTGAGACACCGAGCTCCTACGAGCAGTACTTC.